This T cell receptor (beta chain) was recorded in a study of graft-versus-host responses after intestinal transplantation. Study findings and constraints: Within the allografts of patients who had graft-donor T cell macrochimerism, graft-versus-host to host-versus-graft clonal ratios were high. Detected in recipient marrow were GvH clones, some of which were first observed in ileum or blood.

Germline assignment: CDR1 SEHNR and CDR2 FQNEAQ (reference sequence). Deletions cut 3 bases from V and 2 bases from J, with 8 bases between. The CDR3 has 14 amino acids. Of note for this clone: Its cognate antigen is unknown.

Libraries were prepared by immunoSEQ multiplex PCR; TCRdb keeps only in-frame clonotypes and omits some of them. The sample records 80,000 or so clones, roughly 90% being singletons. Sequences were derived from PBMCs, sampled 98 days after intestinal transplantation. This TCR came from a human patient who received an intestinal transplant, so some T cells may come from the graft donor. This chain joins TRBV7-9 and TRBJ1-3, with D possibly being TRBD1 (5 bases). For the CDR3, the DNA is TGTGCCAGCAGCTTTACCAGGGCTGGAAACACCATATATTTT. Amino acid sequence: CASSFTRAGNTIYF.